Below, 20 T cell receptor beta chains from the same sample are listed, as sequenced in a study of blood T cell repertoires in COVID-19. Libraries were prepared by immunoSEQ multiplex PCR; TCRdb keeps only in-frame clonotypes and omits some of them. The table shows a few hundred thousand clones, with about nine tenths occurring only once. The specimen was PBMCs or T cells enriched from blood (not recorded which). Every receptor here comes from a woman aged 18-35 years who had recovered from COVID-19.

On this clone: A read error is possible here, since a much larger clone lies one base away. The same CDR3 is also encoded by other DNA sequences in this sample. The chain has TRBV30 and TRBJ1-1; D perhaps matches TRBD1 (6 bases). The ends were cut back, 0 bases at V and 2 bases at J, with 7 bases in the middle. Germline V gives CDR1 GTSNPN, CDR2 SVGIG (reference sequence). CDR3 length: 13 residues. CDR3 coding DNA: TGTGCCTGGAGTGTACAGGGTAACACTGAAGCTTTCTTT. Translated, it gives CAWSVQGNTEAFF.

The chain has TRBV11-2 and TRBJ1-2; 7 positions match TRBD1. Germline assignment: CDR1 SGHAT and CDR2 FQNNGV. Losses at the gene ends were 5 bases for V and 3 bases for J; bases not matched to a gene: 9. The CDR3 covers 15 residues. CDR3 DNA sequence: TGTGCCAGCAGCGCCGGGACAGCCCCTGACTATGGCTACACCTTC. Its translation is CASSAGTAPDYGYTF.

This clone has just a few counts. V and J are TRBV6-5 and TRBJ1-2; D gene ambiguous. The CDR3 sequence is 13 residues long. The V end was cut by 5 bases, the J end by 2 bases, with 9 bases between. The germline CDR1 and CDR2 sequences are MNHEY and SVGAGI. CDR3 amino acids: CASSLTGNYGYTF. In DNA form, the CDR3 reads TGTGCCAGCAGTCTGACGGGGAACTATGGCTACACCTTC.

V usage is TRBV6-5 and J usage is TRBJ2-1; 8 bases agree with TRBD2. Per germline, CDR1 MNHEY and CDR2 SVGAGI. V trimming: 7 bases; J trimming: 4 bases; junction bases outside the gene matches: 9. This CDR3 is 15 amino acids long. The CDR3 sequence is CASMHSGTPYNEQFF. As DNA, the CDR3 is TGTGCCAGCATGCATAGCGGGACGCCTTACAATGAGCAGTTCTTC.

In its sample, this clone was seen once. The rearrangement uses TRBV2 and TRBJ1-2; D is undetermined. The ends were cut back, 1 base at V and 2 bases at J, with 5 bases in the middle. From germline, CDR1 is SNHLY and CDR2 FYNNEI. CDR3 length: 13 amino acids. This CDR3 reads CASSEVENYGYTF. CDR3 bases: TGTGCCAGCAGTGAAGTGGAGAACTATGGCTACACCTTC.

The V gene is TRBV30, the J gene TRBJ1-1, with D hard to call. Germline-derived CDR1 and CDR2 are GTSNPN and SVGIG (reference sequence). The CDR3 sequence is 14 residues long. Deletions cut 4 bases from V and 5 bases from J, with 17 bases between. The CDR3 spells CAWTHLSSLTEAFF. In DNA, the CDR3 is TGTGCCTGGACCCACCTGTCCTCACTGACTGAAGCTTTCTTT.

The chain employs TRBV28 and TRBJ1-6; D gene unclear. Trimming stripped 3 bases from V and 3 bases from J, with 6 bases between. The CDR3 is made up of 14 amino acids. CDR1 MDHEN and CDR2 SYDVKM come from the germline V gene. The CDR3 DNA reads TGTGCCAGCAGTTTGTCAGGCTATAATTCACCCCTCCACTTT. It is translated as CASSLSGYNSPLHF.

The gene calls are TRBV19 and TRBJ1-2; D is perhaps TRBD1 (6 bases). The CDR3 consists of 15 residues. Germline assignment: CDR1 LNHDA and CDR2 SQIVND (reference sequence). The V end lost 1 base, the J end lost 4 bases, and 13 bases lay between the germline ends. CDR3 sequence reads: CASSIGNRVGYGYTF. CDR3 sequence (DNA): TGTGCCAGTAGTATAGGTAACAGGGTCGGCTATGGCTACACCTTC.

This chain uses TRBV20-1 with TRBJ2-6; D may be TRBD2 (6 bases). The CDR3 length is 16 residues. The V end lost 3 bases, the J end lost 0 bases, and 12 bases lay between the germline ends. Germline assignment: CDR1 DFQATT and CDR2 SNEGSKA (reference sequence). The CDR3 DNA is TGCAGTGCTAGTAGTCGGGGGAACTCTGGGGCCAACGTCCTGACTTTC. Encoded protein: CSASSRGNSGANVLTF.

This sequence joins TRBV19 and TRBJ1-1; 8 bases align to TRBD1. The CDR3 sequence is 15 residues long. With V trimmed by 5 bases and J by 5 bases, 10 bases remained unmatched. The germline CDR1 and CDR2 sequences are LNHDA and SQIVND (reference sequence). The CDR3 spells CASSGDRLLETEAFF. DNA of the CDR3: TGTGCCAGTAGTGGGGACAGGCTTTTAGAGACTGAAGCTTTCTTT.

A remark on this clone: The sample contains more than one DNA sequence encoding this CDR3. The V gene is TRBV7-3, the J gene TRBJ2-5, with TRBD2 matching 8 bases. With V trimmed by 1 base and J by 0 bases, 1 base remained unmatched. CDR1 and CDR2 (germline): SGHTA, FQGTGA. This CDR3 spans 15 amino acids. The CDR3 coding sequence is TGTGCCAGCAGCTTAAGCGGGGGGTACCAAGAGACCCAGTACTTC. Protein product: CASSLSGGYQETQYF.

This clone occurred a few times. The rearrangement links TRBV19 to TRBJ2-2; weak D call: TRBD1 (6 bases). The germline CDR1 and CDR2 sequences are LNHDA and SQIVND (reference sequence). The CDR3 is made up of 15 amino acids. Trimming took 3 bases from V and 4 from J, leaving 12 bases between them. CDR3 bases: TGTGCCAGTAGTATTGCCGGGACATTCACCGGGGAGCTGTTTTTT. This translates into CASSIAGTFTGELFF.

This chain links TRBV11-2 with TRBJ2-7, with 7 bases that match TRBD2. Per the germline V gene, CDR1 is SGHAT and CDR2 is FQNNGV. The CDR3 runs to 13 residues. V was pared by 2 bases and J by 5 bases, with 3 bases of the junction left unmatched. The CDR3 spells CASSLSAGDEQYF. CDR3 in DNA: TGTGCCAGCAGCTTATCTGCGGGAGACGAGCAGTACTTC.

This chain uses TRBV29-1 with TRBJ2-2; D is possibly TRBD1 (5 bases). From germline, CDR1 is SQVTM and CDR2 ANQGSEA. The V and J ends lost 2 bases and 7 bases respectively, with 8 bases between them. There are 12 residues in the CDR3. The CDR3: CSVEQGYGELFF. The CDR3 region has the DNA TGCAGCGTTGAACAGGGCTACGGGGAGCTGTTTTTT.

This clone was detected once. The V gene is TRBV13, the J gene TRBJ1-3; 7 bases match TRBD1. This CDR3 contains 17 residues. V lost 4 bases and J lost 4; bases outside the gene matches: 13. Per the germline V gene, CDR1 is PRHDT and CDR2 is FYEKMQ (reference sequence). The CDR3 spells CASSSSLRGLEGNTIYF. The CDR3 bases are TGTGCCAGCAGCTCATCGCTAAGGGGGCTGGAGGGAAACACCATATATTTT.

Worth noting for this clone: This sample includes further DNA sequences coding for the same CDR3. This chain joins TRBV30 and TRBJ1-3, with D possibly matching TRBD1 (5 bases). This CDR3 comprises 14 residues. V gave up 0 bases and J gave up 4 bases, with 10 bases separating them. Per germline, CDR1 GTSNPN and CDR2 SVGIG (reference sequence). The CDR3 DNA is TGTGCCTGGAGTGTAGGAGGGGACGGAAACACCATATATTTT. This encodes CAWSVGGDGNTIYF.

CDR3 sequence (DNA): TGTGCCACCACCTACTTCGGGGGGGGCAATCAGCCCCAGCATTTT. Residues: CATTYFGGGNQPQHF. The rearrangement links TRBV15 to TRBJ1-5; possible D gene TRBD1, 5 bases. CDR1 is LNHNV and CDR2 is YYDKDF in the germline V gene (reference sequence). The CDR3 runs to 15 residues. V was pared by 7 bases and J by 2 bases, with 15 bases between.

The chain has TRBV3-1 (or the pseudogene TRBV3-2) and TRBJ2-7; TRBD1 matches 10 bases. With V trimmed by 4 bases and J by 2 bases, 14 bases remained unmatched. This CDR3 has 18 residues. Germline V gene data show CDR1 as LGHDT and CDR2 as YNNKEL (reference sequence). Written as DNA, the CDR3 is TGTGCCAGCAGCCCTTGGACAGGGGGGGGCGTTGGAGCCTACGAGCAGTACTTC. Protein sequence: CASSPWTGGGVGAYEQYF.

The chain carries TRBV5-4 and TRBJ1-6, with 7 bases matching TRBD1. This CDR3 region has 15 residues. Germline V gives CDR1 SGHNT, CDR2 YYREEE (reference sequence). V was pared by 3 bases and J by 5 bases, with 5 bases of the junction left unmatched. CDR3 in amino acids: CASSWGTANNSPLHF. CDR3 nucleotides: TGTGCCAGCAGCTGGGGGACAGCCAATAATTCACCCCTCCACTTT.

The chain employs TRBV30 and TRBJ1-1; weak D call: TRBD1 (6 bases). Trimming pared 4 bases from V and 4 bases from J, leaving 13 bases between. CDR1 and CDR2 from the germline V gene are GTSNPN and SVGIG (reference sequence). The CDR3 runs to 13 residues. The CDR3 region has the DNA TGTGCCTGGAATCAGGGGACGGCCACTGAAGCTTTCTTT. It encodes CAWNQGTATEAFF.